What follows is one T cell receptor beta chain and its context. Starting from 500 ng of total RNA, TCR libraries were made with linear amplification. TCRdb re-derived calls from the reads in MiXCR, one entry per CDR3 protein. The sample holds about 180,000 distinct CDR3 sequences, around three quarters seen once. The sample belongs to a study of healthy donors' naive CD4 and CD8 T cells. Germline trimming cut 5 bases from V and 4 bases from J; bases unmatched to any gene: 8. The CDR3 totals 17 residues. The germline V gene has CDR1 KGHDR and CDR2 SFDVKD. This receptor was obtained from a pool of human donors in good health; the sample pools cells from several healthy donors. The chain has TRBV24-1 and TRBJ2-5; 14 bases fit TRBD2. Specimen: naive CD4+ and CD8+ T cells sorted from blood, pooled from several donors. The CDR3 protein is CATSVGTSGSVIETQYF. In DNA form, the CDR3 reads TGTGCCACCAGTGTCGGGACTAGCGGGAGTGTAATAGAGACCCAGTACTTC.